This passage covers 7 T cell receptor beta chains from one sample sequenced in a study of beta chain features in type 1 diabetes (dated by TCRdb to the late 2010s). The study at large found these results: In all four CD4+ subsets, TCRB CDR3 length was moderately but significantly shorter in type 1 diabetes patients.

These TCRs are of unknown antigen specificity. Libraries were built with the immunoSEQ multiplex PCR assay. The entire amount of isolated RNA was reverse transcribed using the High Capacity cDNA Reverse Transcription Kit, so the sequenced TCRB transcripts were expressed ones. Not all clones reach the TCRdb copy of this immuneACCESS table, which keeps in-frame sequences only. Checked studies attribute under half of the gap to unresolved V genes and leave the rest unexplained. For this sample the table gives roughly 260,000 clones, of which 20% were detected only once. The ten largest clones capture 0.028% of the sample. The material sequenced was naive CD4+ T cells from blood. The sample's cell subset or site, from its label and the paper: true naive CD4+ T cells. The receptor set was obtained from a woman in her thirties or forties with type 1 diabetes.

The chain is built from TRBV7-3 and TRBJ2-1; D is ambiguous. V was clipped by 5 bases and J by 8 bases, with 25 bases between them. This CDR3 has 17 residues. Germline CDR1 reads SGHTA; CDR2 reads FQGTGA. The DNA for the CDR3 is TGTGCCAGCAGCCTCCCTCCGGGTAGCCCGAAGCCCCATGAGCAGTTCTTC. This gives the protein CASSLPPGSPKPHEQFF.

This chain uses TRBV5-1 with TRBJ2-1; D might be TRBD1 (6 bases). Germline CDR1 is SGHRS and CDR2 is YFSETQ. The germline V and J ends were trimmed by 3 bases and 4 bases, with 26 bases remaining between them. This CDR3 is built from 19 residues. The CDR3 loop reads CASSSQPQYREGLYNEQFF. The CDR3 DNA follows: TGCGCCAGCAGCTCGCAACCACAATACAGGGAAGGGTTGTACAATGAGCAGTTCTTC.

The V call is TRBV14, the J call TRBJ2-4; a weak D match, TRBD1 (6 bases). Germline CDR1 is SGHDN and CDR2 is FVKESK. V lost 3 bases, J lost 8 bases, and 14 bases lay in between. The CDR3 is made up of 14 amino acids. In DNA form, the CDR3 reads TGTGCCAGCAGCCACGAAGACAGGTTGGACATTCAGTACTTC. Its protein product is CASSHEDRLDIQYF.

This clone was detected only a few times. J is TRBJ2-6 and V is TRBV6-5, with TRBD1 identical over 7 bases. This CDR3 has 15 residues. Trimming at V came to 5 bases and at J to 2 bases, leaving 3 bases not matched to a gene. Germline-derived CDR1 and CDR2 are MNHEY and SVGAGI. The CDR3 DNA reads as TGTGCCAGCAGTACCGACAGGGCTGGGGCCAACGTCCTGACTTTC. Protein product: CASSTDRAGANVLTF.

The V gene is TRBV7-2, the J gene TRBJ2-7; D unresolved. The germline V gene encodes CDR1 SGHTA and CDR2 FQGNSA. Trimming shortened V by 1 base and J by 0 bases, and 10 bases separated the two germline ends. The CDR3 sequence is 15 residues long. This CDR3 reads CASSLGASSSYEQYF. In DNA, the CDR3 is TGTGCCAGCAGCTTAGGAGCTTCTAGCTCCTACGAGCAGTACTTC.

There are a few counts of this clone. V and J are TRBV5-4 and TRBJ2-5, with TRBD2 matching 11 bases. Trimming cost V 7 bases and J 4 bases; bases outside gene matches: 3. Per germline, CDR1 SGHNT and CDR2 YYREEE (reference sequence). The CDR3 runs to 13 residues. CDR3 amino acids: CASGTSGTETQYF. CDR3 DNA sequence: TGTGCCAGCGGGACTAGCGGTACAGAGACCCAGTACTTC. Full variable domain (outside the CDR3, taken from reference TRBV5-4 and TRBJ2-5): ETGVTQSPTHLIKTRGQQVTLRCSSQSGHNTVSWYQQALGQGPQFIFQYYREEENGRGNFPPRFSGLQFPNYSSELNVNALELDDSALYLCASGTSGTETQYFGPGTRLLVL.

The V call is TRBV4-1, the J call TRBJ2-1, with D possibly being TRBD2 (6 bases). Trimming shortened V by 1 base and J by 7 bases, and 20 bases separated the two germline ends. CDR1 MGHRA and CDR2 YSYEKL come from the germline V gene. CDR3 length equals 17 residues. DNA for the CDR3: TGCGCCAGCAGCCAAGTAGGCCTAGCGCCCGCGGGGAATGAGCAGTTCTTC. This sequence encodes CASSQVGLAPAGNEQFF.